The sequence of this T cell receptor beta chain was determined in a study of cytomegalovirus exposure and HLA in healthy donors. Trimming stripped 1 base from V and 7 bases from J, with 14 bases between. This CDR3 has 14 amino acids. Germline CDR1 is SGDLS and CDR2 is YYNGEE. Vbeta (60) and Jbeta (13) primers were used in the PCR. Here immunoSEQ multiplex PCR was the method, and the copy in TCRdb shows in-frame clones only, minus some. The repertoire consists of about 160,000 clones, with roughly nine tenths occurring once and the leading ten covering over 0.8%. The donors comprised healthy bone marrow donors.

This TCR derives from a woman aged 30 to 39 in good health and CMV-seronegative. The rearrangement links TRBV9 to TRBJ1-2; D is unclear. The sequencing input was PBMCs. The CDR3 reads CASSVHPEGGGYTF. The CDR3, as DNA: TGTGCCAGCAGCGTACACCCGGAGGGCGGTGGCTACACCTTC.